This record covers a single TCR beta chain. Its specificity is unknown. The sample belongs to a study of cytomegalovirus exposure and HLA in healthy donors. General study points: Cytomegalovirus-associated TCR beta chains were listed, numbering 164. Some public TCRs appeared in many individuals, while most sequences were rare.

In germline, CDR1 is MDHEN, CDR2 SYDVKM. The CDR3 has 14 residues. The V and J ends lost 4 bases and 4 bases respectively, with 11 bases between them. PCR used 60 Vbeta primers and 13 Jbeta primers. Generated by immunoSEQ multiplex PCR, the TCRdb table keeps only in-frame clones and is missing some. This sample's table reports 30,000 to 35,000 clones. Sequencing used PBMCs. The V gene is TRBV28, the J gene TRBJ1-3; no definite D call. The receptor comes from a woman aged 40 to 49 in good health and CMV-seropositive. The CDR3 here is CASSYRGEGNTIYF. The DNA of the CDR3 is TGTGCCAGCAGTTACCGGGGAGAGGGAAACACCATATATTTT.